This T cell receptor beta chain was identified during a study of blood T cell repertoires in COVID-19 (TCRdb year 2020). Regarding the study in general: Samples covering the acute and convalescent phases of COVID-19 were provided by collaborators in the United States, Italy and Spain. The material from the prospective study consisted of cDNA or gDNA derived from T cells, B-cell-depleted T cells, or PBMCs. The dataset comprised deeply sampled blood TCRbeta repertoires from subjects exposed to, actively infected with, or recovered from COVID-19. The repertoires were released in a freely available public database meant as a resource for research on the immune response to SARS-CoV-2. Samples were obtained from the ongoing ImmuneRACE study (first 160 participants) and from 1,000 to 1,500 subjects provided by 6 global collaborators. Sample metadata almost always included a de-identified subject ID, COVID-19 status, age in years and sex. Where HLA class I and class II types were available, the types were taken from metadata supplied by the sample provider, not from assay-based typing.

TCRbeta CDR3 regions were amplified from genomic DNA using the immunoSEQ Assay, a bias-controlled multiplex PCR. In the original analysis: The number of nucleated cells in each sample was estimated by amplification of reference gene primers within the assay. To quantify the absolute abundance of each unique TCRbeta CDR3 rearrangement, sequence reads were collapsed and filtered. Productive Simpson clonality was computed per sample as the square root of Simpson's diversity index over productive rearrangements. Sourced from immuneACCESS, this table was stored by TCRdb with only in-frame sequences that have V and J called. A share of the clones is absent; for the studies checked, an unresolved V gene accounts for under half, and the remainder has no known explanation. The V and J calls and the clone size are those of that table, but D and trimming were determined from the DNA. This sample comprises tens of thousands of clones, 81% of them detected only once. Jointly, the top ten make up about 3% of the sample.

The germline V gene encodes CDR1 SGDLS and CDR2 YYNGEE. Trimmed from V: 1 base; trimmed from J: 3 bases; junction bases lacking a gene match: 7. Reading from cysteine to phenylalanine, the CDR3 counts 19 amino acids. This entry keeps only the CDR3 DNA: 57 bases, framed from base 1. One collaborating source in Seattle enrolled patients while the patients were actively infected and followed the patients over time throughout the course of disease. Each collaborating institution followed its own protocols to collect whole blood in K2EDTA tubes. For TCRbeta analysis, collaborator samples were shipped as frozen whole blood, as isolated PBMCs, or as DNA extracted from either sample type. A note on this clone: It has no known antigen specificity. No much larger clone exists at a distance of one base, and base qualities are not known.

Study-wide findings and limitations: The quantity of clinical and demographic metadata differed by source and by participant and was supplied without curation.

The sequenced sample was peripheral blood. Here the chain combines TRBV9 and TRBJ2-1; the central 16 bases match TRBD2. The receptor was derived from a man aged 70-80 years with COVID-19, enrolled during active disease. The DNA reads TGTGCCAGCAGCGTAAGGGGACTAGCGGGAGGGTTGGGCTACAATGAGCAGTTCTTC. Translated, it gives CASSVRGLAGGLGYNEQFF.